This is a list of T cell receptor beta chains from one sample in a study of T cells in Graves' hyperthyroidism and ophthalmopathy. In TCRdb, the multiplex PCR reads were re-called with MiXCR into one record per CDR3 protein. The table includes a few hundred thousand distinct CDR3 sequences, roughly a sixth detected once. Input material: blood. The receptors stem from a woman between 40 and 55 years old with Graves' ophthalmopathy. Each CDR3 is given with its conserved first and last residue. A D gene is named only where the DNA matches it firmly. Only part of the rows carry a size: once, few, many, or a class if the clone is expanded.

clone_size	v_call	d_call	j_call	cdr3_aa	cdr3_nt
many	TRBV30	-	TRBJ2-7	CAWRDRSYEQYF	TGTGCCTGGAGAGACAGATCCTACGAGCAGTACTTC
many	TRBV7-2	TRBD2	TRBJ2-1	CAVRLAGYNEQFF	TGTGCCGTTAGACTAGCGGGCTACAATGAGCAGTTCTTC
few	TRBV28	TRBD1	TRBJ2-7	CASNPLTGGSYEQYF	TGTGCCAGCAATCCCCTGACAGGGGGCTCCTACGAGCAGTACTTC
many	TRBV4-1	-	TRBJ1-1	CASSQKTGFSTEAFF	TGCGCCAGCAGCCAAAAAACAGGGTTTTCCACTGAAGCTTTCTTT
-	TRBV5-6	-	TRBJ2-1	CASSLRTGWNEQFF	TGTGCCAGCAGCTTGCGGACGGGTTGGAATGAGCAGTTCTTC
-	TRBV2	TRBD1	TRBJ1-2	CASSPDRAGYGYTF	TGTGCCAGCAGTCCGGACAGGGCGGGATATGGCTACACCTTC
many	TRBV30	-	TRBJ2-1	CAWSVGVAVPFF	TGTGCCTGGAGTGTAGGAGTAGCGGTGCCGTTCTTC
many	TRBV6-5	-	TRBJ1-1	CASSYSLRGAKNEAFF	TGTGCCAGCAGTTACTCTCTGAGGGGGGCAAAAAACGAAGCTTTCTTT
-	TRBV28	TRBD1	TRBJ1-2	CASRSRTGTYGYTF	TGTGCCAGCAGGTCCAGGACAGGGACCTATGGCTACACCTTC
few	TRBV12-3/TRBV12-4	TRBD1	TRBJ1-1	CASSFTGARYTEAFF	TGTGCCAGCAGTTTTACAGGGGCGCGATACACTGAAGCTTTCTTT
many	TRBV6-1	-	TRBJ1-2	CASSNVGVGSYGYTF	TGTGCCAGCAGTAACGTCGGGGTGGGGAGCTATGGCTACACCTTC
few	TRBV12-3/TRBV12-4	-	TRBJ2-3	CASSSGRLTDTQYF	TGTGCCAGCAGTTCGGGACGGCTCACAGATACGCAGTATTTT
-	TRBV7-8	TRBD1	TRBJ1-5	CASSLRVDRDQPQHF	TGTGCCAGCAGCTTAAGGGTCGACAGGGATCAGCCCCAGCATTTT
-	TRBV6-2/TRBV6-3	TRBD1	TRBJ2-1	CASTPQGARDEQFF	TGTGCCAGCACCCCACAGGGGGCGCGGGATGAGCAGTTCTTC
many	TRBV2	TRBD2	TRBJ2-5	CASSERRGKETQYF	TGTGCCAGCAGTGAAAGGCGGGGGAAAGAGACCCAGTACTTC
many	TRBV11-1	-	TRBJ2-1	CASSLHRAGSYNEQFF	TGTGCCAGCAGCTTACATCGAGCGGGCTCCTACAATGAGCAGTTCTTC
few	TRBV6-5	-	TRBJ1-3	CASGGVSGNTIYF	TGTGCCAGCGGGGGAGTCTCTGGAAACACCATATATTTT
-	TRBV4-1	TRBD1	TRBJ1-4	CASSQGVGQTLEKLFF	TGCGCCAGCAGCCAAGGAGTGGGACAGACGTTGGAAAAACTGTTTTTT
-	TRBV20-1	TRBD2	TRBJ2-1	CSARSPLAGGDEQFF	TGCAGTGCTAGGAGCCCACTAGCGGGAGGGGATGAGCAGTTCTTC
few	TRBV11-2	TRBD1	TRBJ2-3	CASSLPGTGISDTQYF	TGTGCCAGCAGTCTCCCCGGGACAGGGATCTCAGATACGCAGTATTTT
-	TRBV20-1	-	TRBJ2-4	CSATSNIQYF	TGCAGTGCTACTTCGAACATTCAGTACTTC
few	TRBV9	TRBD2	TRBJ2-5	CASSVAAGRAETQYF	TGTGCCAGCAGCGTAGCTGCAGGGAGGGCAGAGACCCAGTACTTC
-	TRBV4-2	-	TRBJ1-6	CASRLEGNSPLHF	TGTGCCAGCAGACTGGAGGGAAATTCACCCCTCCACTTT
few	TRBV4-2	TRBD1	TRBJ1-5	CASSQATGIQPQHF	TGTGCCAGCAGCCAAGCGACAGGGATTCAGCCCCAGCATTTT
-	TRBV11-2	TRBD1	TRBJ2-6	CASSLDLQGATGANVLTF	TGTGCCAGCAGCTTAGATTTGCAGGGGGCTACTGGGGCCAACGTCCTGACTTTC
many	TRBV20-1	-	TRBJ2-1	CSARDLGHWDNEQFF	TGCAGTGCTAGAGATCTCGGCCATTGGGACAATGAGCAGTTCTTC
-	TRBV5-5	TRBD1	TRBJ2-1	CASSLEGGQGTNNEQFF	TGTGCCAGCAGCTTGGAGGGGGGACAGGGAACAAACAATGAGCAGTTCTTC
many	TRBV12-3/TRBV12-4	TRBD1	TRBJ2-3	CASSSRTGVGDTQYF	TGTGCCAGCAGCTCCCGGACAGGTGTTGGAGATACGCAGTATTTT
many	TRBV3-1	-	TRBJ1-3	CASSPRGGKANTIYF	TGTGCCAGCAGCCCGCGAGGAGGGAAGGCAAACACCATATATTTT
-	TRBV9	-	TRBJ2-7	CASSVGTAGEQYF	TGTGCCAGCAGCGTAGGGACGGCGGGCGAGCAGTACTTC
few	TRBV5-8	TRBD1	TRBJ1-5	CASSNGQGNFNQPQHF	TGTGCCAGCAGCAATGGACAGGGTAACTTCAATCAGCCCCAGCATTTT
-	TRBV9	-	TRBJ2-1	CASSPWGNQDNEQFF	TGTGCCAGCAGCCCGTGGGGAAACCAAGACAATGAGCAGTTCTTC
-	TRBV12-3/TRBV12-4	TRBD1	TRBJ2-3	CASSLNRWDRGSDTQYF	TGTGCCAGCAGTTTAAATAGGTGGGACAGGGGGTCAGATACGCAGTATTTT
-	TRBV9	-	TRBJ2-1	CASSVGPAVVGYNEQFF	TGTGCCAGCAGCGTAGGCCCGGCTGTGGTGGGATACAATGAGCAGTTCTTC
many	TRBV5-1	TRBD1	TRBJ1-2	CASSLSGGKYGYTF	TGCGCCAGCAGCTTATCAGGGGGCAAATATGGCTACACCTTC
-	TRBV3-1	-	TRBJ2-6	CASSHDSGANVLTF	TGTGCCAGCAGCCACGACTCTGGGGCCAACGTCCTGACTTTC
-	TRBV29-1	-	TRBJ1-1	CSVEGWGATEAFF	TGCAGCGTTGAGGGTTGGGGGGCAACTGAAGCTTTCTTT
few	TRBV7-9	-	TRBJ1-1	CASSGEGYEAFF	TGTGCCAGCAGCGGGGAGGGATATGAAGCTTTCTTT
-	TRBV2	-	TRBJ1-1	CASGRDIRNTEAFF	TGTGCCAGTGGTCGGGACATAAGGAACACTGAAGCTTTCTTT
many	TRBV5-1	-	TRBJ2-3	CASSLGTTDTQYF	TGCGCCAGCAGCTTGGGGACTACAGATACGCAGTATTTT
few	TRBV20-1	TRBD2	TRBJ2-7	CSAIPLAGGPQEQYF	TGCAGTGCGATCCCACTAGCGGGAGGGCCGCAGGAGCAGTACTTC
many	TRBV9	TRBD1	TRBJ2-7	CASSPGTGVPYEQYF	TGTGCCAGCAGCCCCGGGACAGGGGTCCCCTACGAGCAGTACTTC
-	TRBV7-8	TRBD2	TRBJ2-2	CASSRDQAGGPGGELFF	TGTGCCAGCAGCCGAGACCAAGCGGGGGGGCCCGGCGGGGAGCTGTTTTTT
many	TRBV5-8	-	TRBJ2-1	CASSRPAIEEQFF	TGTGCCAGCAGCCGCCCCGCGATAGAAGAGCAGTTCTTC
many	TRBV7-2	-	TRBJ1-2	CASSFHHGYTF	TGTGCCAGCAGCTTCCATCATGGCTACACCTTC
many	TRBV30	-	TRBJ1-1	CAWGSRAEAFF	TGTGCCTGGGGTTCCCGTGCTGAAGCTTTCTTT
once	TRBV12-3/TRBV12-4	TRBD1	TRBJ1-4	CASSYYSASPQLLDRKKLFF	TGTGCCAGCAGTTACTATTCCGCCAGTCCCCAGCTGTTGGACAGGAAAAAACTGTTTTTT
many	TRBV11-2	-	TRBJ2-1	CASSSDYTVYEQFF	TGTGCCAGCAGCTCAGACTACACAGTCTATGAGCAGTTCTTC
many	TRBV7-9	-	TRBJ2-2	CASSLAKGLNTGELFF	TGTGCCAGCAGCTTAGCCAAGGGACTGAACACCGGGGAGCTGTTTTTT
-	TRBV13	TRBD2	TRBJ2-1	CASSLSGMNEQFF	TGTGCCAGCAGCCTCAGCGGGATGAATGAGCAGTTCTTC
-	TRBV11-3	-	TRBJ2-5	CASSEETRETQYF	TGTGCCAGCAGCGAAGAGACAAGGGAGACCCAGTACTTC
many	TRBV12-3/TRBV12-4	TRBD1	TRBJ1-4	CASSLAGTGGEKLFF	TGTGCCAGCAGTTTAGCCGGGACAGGGGGGGAAAAACTGTTTTTT
-	TRBV27	-	TRBJ1-2	CASSKIEGGLDGYTF	TGTGCCAGCAGTAAGATAGAGGGGGGGTTGGATGGCTACACCTTC
few	TRBV10-1	-	TRBJ2-2	CASSAGGTYTGELFF	TGCGCCAGCAGTGCTGGGGGGACGTACACCGGGGAGCTGTTTTTT
many	TRBV11-2	TRBD2	TRBJ2-1	CASNGNRDYHNEQFF	TGTGCCAGCAACGGAAACCGGGACTACCACAATGAGCAGTTCTTC